Listed here are 30 T cell receptor beta chains from one sample, sequenced in a study of blood T cell repertoires in COVID-19. Using immunoSEQ multiplex PCR, the repertoire was profiled, and TCRdb retains in-frame clones only, with some absent. The sample contains hundreds of thousands of clones, roughly 80% of which appear only once. Sequencing was done on a sample of peripheral blood. Every receptor here comes from an older woman with active or convalescent COVID-19.

The J gene is TRBJ2-1, the V gene TRBV11-1; D may be TRBD1 (5 bases). The V gene lost 1 base and the J gene lost 9 bases, with 13 bases spanning the gap. CDR3 length: 14 residues. CDR1 and CDR2 (germline): SGHAT, FQDESV (reference sequence). This CDR3 is CASSLVQGRAEQFF. The CDR3, as DNA: TGTGCCAGCAGCTTAGTTCAGGGTAGGGCTGAGCAGTTCTTC.

The rearrangement joins TRBV7-9 to TRBJ2-1; TRBD2 matches 12 bases. The V segment lost 4 bases and the J segment 10 bases; nucleotides outside the gene matches: 20. Germline CDR1 and CDR2: SEHNR and FQNEAQ (reference sequence). The CDR3 totals 19 residues. CDR3 nucleotides: TGTGCCAGCAGCTCCAGCGGGACTAGCGGGCCTAGACCTTTGCGGGAGCAGTTCTTC. This sequence encodes CASSSSGTSGPRPLREQFF.

The V gene is TRBV5-1, the J gene TRBJ1-1; a weak D match, TRBD1 (6 bases). Trimming cost V 4 bases and J 3 bases, with 13 bases left between them. Germline CDR1 reads SGHRS; CDR2 reads YFSETQ. The CDR3 extends over 14 amino acids. CDR3 amino acids: CASSIQGADTEAFF. DNA of the CDR3: TGCGCCAGCAGCATACAGGGTGCGGACACTGAAGCTTTCTTT.

The chain is built from TRBV9 and TRBJ1-6; 7 bases match TRBD1. V dropped 1 base and J dropped 4; count of bases not matched to a gene: 8. Germline V CDR1 and CDR2: SGDLS, YYNGEE. The CDR3 contains 17 residues. The CDR3 region has the DNA TGTGCCAGCAGCGTAAGTCACAGGGGTGCTTATAATTCACCCCTCCACTTT. The encoded protein is CASSVSHRGAYNSPLHF.

This rearrangement joins TRBV10-3 to TRBJ1-2, with D perhaps matching TRBD1 (5 bases). The CDR3 covers 14 residues. V lost 2 bases and J 0 bases, leaving 7 bases between the germline ends. Per germline, CDR1 ENHRY and CDR2 SYGVKD. Written as DNA, the CDR3 is TGTGCCATCAGTGAGGGGGCAGCTAACTATGGCTACACCTTC. Residues: CAISEGAANYGYTF.

The chain employs TRBV11-2 and TRBJ1-2; D possibly corresponds to TRBD1 (6 bases). The CDR3 has 14 residues. Germline CDR1 reads SGHAT; CDR2 reads FQNNGV. Trimming took off 5 bases at V and 5 bases at J, with 15 bases between the two ends. CDR3 amino acids: CASSPTGTQYGYTF. Here the CDR3 DNA reads TGTGCCAGCAGCCCGACCGGGACACAGTATGGCTACACCTTC.

As to this clone: Distinct nucleotide sequences in the sample also encode this CDR3. The rearrangement joins TRBV7-2 to TRBJ2-3; D perhaps matches TRBD2 (5 bases). The CDR3 is made up of 14 amino acids. The V end was cut by 1 base, the J end by 0 bases, with 5 bases between. Germline assignment: CDR1 SGHTA and CDR2 FQGNSA. CDR3 DNA sequence: TGTGCCAGCAGCTTAGGGAGGAGCACAGATACGCAGTATTTT. Translating gives CASSLGRSTDTQYF.

The chain employs TRBV6-6 and TRBJ2-7; D is possibly TRBD2 (7 bases). Germline CDR1 is MNHNY and CDR2 is SVGAGI (reference sequence). The CDR3 spans 15 residues. V lost 0 bases and J lost 3, with 12 bases in between. The chain's CDR3 is CASSYSGGPDYEQYF. In DNA, the CDR3 is TGTGCCAGCAGTTACTCCGGGGGGCCCGACTACGAGCAGTACTTC.

V usage is TRBV11-2 and J usage is TRBJ2-5; D may be TRBD2 (6 bases). This CDR3 contains 14 residues. The germline V gene encodes CDR1 SGHAT and CDR2 FQNNGV. V lost 5 bases and J lost 5, with 15 bases in between. The CDR3 sequence is CASSRLGGLETQYF. As DNA, the CDR3 is TGTGCCAGCAGCCGCCTGGGGGGTTTGGAGACCCAGTACTTC.

The CDR3 protein is CASSLWPNQPQHF. The CDR3 DNA reads TGTGCCAGCAGTCTGTGGCCAAATCAGCCCCAGCATTTT. The chain is built from TRBV2 and TRBJ1-5; no clear D gene. The CDR3 has 13 amino acids. V lost 5 bases to trimming and J lost 4 bases, with 9 bases between them. The germline gives CDR1 SNHLY, CDR2 FYNNEI.

The chain is built from TRBV29-1 and TRBJ1-6; TRBD1 might be the D (6 bases). This CDR3 comprises 13 residues. Germline CDR1 and CDR2: SQVTM and ANQGSEA. The CDR3 spells CGFRDTSNSPLHF. DNA for the CDR3: TGCGGGTTCCGGGACACGTCAAATTCACCCCTCCACTTT.

This chain connects TRBV11-3 to TRBJ2-1; TRBD1 matches 12 bases. Germline CDR1 SGHNT, CDR2 YENEEA. J was trimmed by 9 bases and V by 4 bases; bases with no gene match: 4. The CDR3 runs 14 residues. CDR3 in amino acids: CASSSGTGGVEQFF. CDR3 DNA sequence: TGTGCCAGCAGCTCCGGGACAGGGGGCGTTGAGCAGTTCTTC.

This clone was detected a few times. The rearrangement joins TRBV6-5 to TRBJ2-2; D is unresolved. The CDR3 is 16 amino acids. CDR1 and CDR2 from the germline V gene are MNHEY and SVGAGI. V lost 3 bases and J lost 4, with 15 bases in between. The chain's CDR3 is CASSYGRFPFTGELFF. CDR3 DNA: TGTGCCAGCAGTTATGGCAGGTTTCCCTTCACCGGGGAGCTGTTTTTT.

The rearrangement uses TRBV23-1 and TRBJ1-2, with D maybe TRBD1 (6 bases). TRBV23-1 is placed among ORFs of uncertain function. Between the trimmed V and J ends, which lost 0 bases and 2 bases, there was a span of 10 bases. The CDR3 extends over 15 amino acids. In DNA, the CDR3 is TGCGCCAGCAGTCAATCAGGGGGATTGAACTATGGCTACACCTTC. Translation: CASSQSGGLNYGYTF.

The CDR3 reads CASSRSGGQGRRTEAFF. In DNA form, the CDR3 reads TGTGCCAGCAGCCGATCAGGTGGACAGGGAAGAAGGACTGAAGCTTTCTTT. The V call is TRBV3-1 (or the pseudogene TRBV3-2), the J call TRBJ1-1; 8 nucleotides agree with TRBD1. V dropped 4 bases and J dropped 5; count of bases not matched to a gene: 15. This CDR3 comprises 17 residues. Germline CDR1 and CDR2: LGHDT and YNNKEL (reference sequence).

The rearrangement uses TRBV7-2 and TRBJ2-7; the match to TRBD1 covers 9 bases. V lost 4 bases and J lost 1; bases outside the gene matches: 11. The CDR3 length is 17 residues. From germline, CDR1 is SGHTA and CDR2 FQGNSA. The DNA of the CDR3 is TGTGCCAGCAGCTCGTCGCTGTCGGACAGGGGATCCTACGAGCAGTACTTC. Translation gives CASSSSLSDRGSYEQYF.

The CDR3 here is CASSPDSGGYQGILKNIQYF. CDR3 in DNA: TGTGCCAGCTCACCAGACTCGGGAGGCTACCAGGGGATTCTCAAAAACATTCAGTACTTC. V and J are TRBV18 and TRBJ2-4; weak D call: TRBD2 (7 bases). Germline V gene lookup returns CDR1 KGHSH and CDR2 LQKENI. The CDR3 is 20 amino acids. The V and J ends lost 2 bases and 3 bases respectively, with 26 bases between them.

V gene TRBV14 combines with J gene TRBJ2-3, with 11 bases aligning to TRBD2. From germline, CDR1 is SGHDN and CDR2 FVKESK. The ends lost 4 bases at V and 8 bases at J; junction bases unmatched: 8. This CDR3 spans 15 amino acids. For the CDR3, the DNA is TGTGCCAGCAGCCTTTCTAGCGGGGGGCCATTTACGCAGTATTTT. This gives the protein CASSLSSGGPFTQYF.

CDR3 region: CAWSVGAGHYGYTF. The CDR3 coding sequence is TGTGCCTGGAGTGTTGGGGCAGGCCACTATGGCTACACCTTC. J is TRBJ1-2 and V is TRBV30, with D perhaps matching TRBD1 (5 bases). The CDR3 is 14 amino acids. Trimming pared 0 bases from V and 3 bases from J, leaving 11 bases between. CDR1 is GTSNPN, CDR2 SVGIG, per germline (reference sequence).

Comments on this clone: With a far larger clone one base away, a read error is the likely cause. This chain links TRBV5-6 with TRBJ1-2; TRBD1 matches 8 bases. The germline V gene encodes CDR1 SGHDT and CDR2 YYEEEE. V gave up 0 bases and J gave up 2 bases; unmatched junction bases: 0. CDR3 length: 14 amino acids. CDR3 protein: CASSLDRGNYGYTF. The CDR3 DNA sequence: TGTGCCAGCAGCTTGGACAGGGGGAACTATGGCTACACCTTC.

CDR3 protein: CASSLQGNGAYEQYF. CDR3 bases: TGTGCCAGCAGTCTGCAGGGAAACGGAGCCTACGAGCAGTACTTC. The rearrangement uses TRBV7-6 and TRBJ2-7; possibly TRBD1 for D (5 bases). CDR1 is SGHVS, CDR2 FNYEAQ, per germline. Trimming left V 6 bases short and J 2 bases short, with 17 bases between. The CDR3 totals 15 residues.

This clone was seen just once. The chain joins TRBV4-1 to TRBJ1-5; TRBD1 matches 12 bases. CDR3 length: 14 amino acids. V shed 7 bases and J 5 bases; nucleotides not matched to a gene: 3. CDR1 is MGHRA, CDR2 YSYEKL, per germline. This CDR3 reads CASKGQGADQPQHF. The CDR3 DNA is TGCGCCAGCAAGGGACAGGGGGCCGATCAGCCCCAGCATTTT.

This clone was seen a handful of times. The gene calls are TRBV5-8 and TRBJ1-2, with D perhaps TRBD1 (6 bases). Germline V gene sequence: CDR1 SGHTS, CDR2 YDEGEE. This CDR3 contains 15 residues. Trimming removed 4 bases at V and 4 bases at J, with 17 bases between. The CDR3 DNA reads as TGTGCCAGCAGCGAACCTGGACAGCCCAGCTATGGCTACACCTTC. Its translation: CASSEPGQPSYGYTF.

The chain combines TRBV29-1 with TRBJ2-1; D unresolved. Germline V gene lookup returns CDR1 SQVTM and CDR2 ANQGSEA. There are 10 residues in the CDR3. Trimming shortened V by 4 bases and J by 5 bases, and 3 bases separated the two germline ends. In DNA, the CDR3 is TGCAGCGTTGCTGACAATGAGCAGTTCTTC. Translated: CSVADNEQFF.

The rearrangement joins TRBV4-1 to TRBJ1-1; 8 nucleotides match TRBD1. The CDR3 contains 14 residues. V lost 5 bases and J lost 5; bases outside the gene matches: 7. Germline lookup yields CDR1 MGHRA and CDR2 YSYEKL. CDR3 coding DNA: TGCGCCAGCAGCGACAGGGGATCGGGGACTGAAGCTTTCTTT. This gives the protein CASSDRGSGTEAFF.

V usage is TRBV28 and J usage is TRBJ1-5; TRBD1 aligns across 8 bases. J was trimmed by 0 bases and V by 8 bases; bases with no gene match: 6. The CDR3 covers 15 residues. Germline V gene data show CDR1 as MDHEN and CDR2 as SYDVKM. CDR3 amino acids: CASRNRGNSNQPQHF. The CDR3 DNA follows: TGTGCCAGCCGGAACAGGGGGAATAGCAATCAGCCCCAGCATTTT.

This clone was observed a few times. The V and J genes are TRBV19 and TRBJ2-7; weak D call: TRBD1 (5 bases). Germline V lookup: CDR1 LNHDA, CDR2 SQIVND (reference sequence). V shed 7 bases and J shed 0 bases, with 16 bases lying between them. The CDR3 contains 15 residues. The CDR3 here is CASKARDSSSYEQYF. The CDR3, as DNA: TGTGCCAGTAAAGCCAGGGATTCGAGCTCCTACGAGCAGTACTTC. The entire variable domain, with the rest obtained from reference TRBV19 and TRBJ2-7, is as follows: DGGITQSPKYLFRKEGQNVTLSCEQNLNHDAMYWYRQDPGQGLRLIYYSQIVNDFQKGDIAEGYSVSREKKESFPLTVTSAQKNPTAFYLCASKARDSSSYEQYFGPGTRLTVT.

The rearrangement uses TRBV6-4 and TRBJ1-1; no definite D call. The germline CDR1 and CDR2 sequences are MRHNA and SNTAGT. The CDR3 is 13 residues long. V was clipped by 2 bases and J by 3 bases, with 7 bases between them. CDR3 sequence: CASSDTPYTEAFF. CDR3 nucleotides: TGTGCCAGCAGTGACACTCCTTACACTGAAGCTTTCTTT.

This chain uses TRBV3-1 (or the pseudogene TRBV3-2) with TRBJ2-5; 12 nucleotides agree with TRBD2. CDR3 length: 16 residues. Germline loops: CDR1 LGHDT, CDR2 YNNKEL (reference sequence). Germline trimming cut 2 bases from V and 1 base from J; bases unmatched to any gene: 2. The CDR3 nucleotides are TGTGCCAGCAGCCAATCGACTAGCGGGGGCCAAGAGACCCAGTACTTC. This sequence encodes CASSQSTSGGQETQYF.

The chain links TRBV5-4 to TRBJ1-4; perhaps TRBD1 as D (6 bases). Trimming took off 5 bases at V and 6 bases at J, with 17 bases between the two ends. This CDR3 has 15 residues. Looked up from germline, CDR1 is SGHNT and CDR2 is YYREEE (reference sequence). CDR3 sequence reads: CASSTRTEGDEKLFF. As DNA, the CDR3 is TGTGCCAGCAGTACCCGGACAGAAGGGGATGAAAAACTGTTTTTT.